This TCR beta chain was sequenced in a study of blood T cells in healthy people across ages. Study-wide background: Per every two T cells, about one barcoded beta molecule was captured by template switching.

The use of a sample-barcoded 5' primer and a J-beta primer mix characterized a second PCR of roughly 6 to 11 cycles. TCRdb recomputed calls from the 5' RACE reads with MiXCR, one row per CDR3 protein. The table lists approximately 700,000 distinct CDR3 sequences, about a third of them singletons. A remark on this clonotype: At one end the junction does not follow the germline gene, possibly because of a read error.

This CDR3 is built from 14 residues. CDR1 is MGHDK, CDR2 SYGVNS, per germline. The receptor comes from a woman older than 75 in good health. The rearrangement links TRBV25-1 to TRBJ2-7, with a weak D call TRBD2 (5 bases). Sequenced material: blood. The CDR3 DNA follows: TGTGCCTGCAGTGAAAGACGGGGTGCCTACGAGCAGTACTTC. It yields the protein CACSERRGAYEQYF.